Below, 22 T cell receptor beta chains from the same sample are listed, as sequenced in a study of cytomegalovirus exposure and HLA in healthy donors (dated by TCRdb to the late 2010s). The library relied on the immunoSEQ multiplex PCR assay. For the multiplex PCR, a mixture combining 60 forward primers for TCR Vbeta segments and 13 reverse primers for TCR Jbeta segments was used. TCRdb carries this immuneACCESS record with in-frame sequences only. Its versions omit some clonotypes, under half of them owing to an unresolved V gene in the studies checked, with the rest unexplained. The sample table records 150,000 to 200,000 clones; about two thirds of these occur just once. The ten largest clones represent 10% of the sample. The sequenced material came from PBMCs. Source of these receptors: a man aged 25 to 40 in good health and CMV-seropositive.

The rearrangement uses TRBV6-5 and TRBJ1-5; D is perhaps TRBD1 (6 bases). Trimming cost V 8 bases and J 9 bases, with 20 bases left between them. This CDR3 is built from 14 residues. Germline V gives CDR1 MNHEY, CDR2 SVGAGI. The CDR3 coding sequence is TGTGCCAGCGCCCAACAGGGCTCCATTACGCCCCAGCATTTT. Translating gives CASAQQGSITPQHF.

The V and J genes are TRBV5-1 and TRBJ2-3; D remains ambiguous. V was pared by 2 bases and J by 4 bases, with 2 bases between. The CDR3 extends over 11 amino acids. The germline gives CDR1 SGHRS, CDR2 YFSETQ. In DNA, the CDR3 is TGCGCCAGCAGCTTCGCAGATACGCAGTATTTT. Its protein is CASSFADTQYF.

The chain carries TRBV19 and TRBJ1-1; weak D call: TRBD1 (5 bases). The CDR3 spans 14 residues. The germline V gene encodes CDR1 LNHDA and CDR2 SQIVND (reference sequence). V was pared by 8 bases and J by 5 bases, with 18 bases between. The CDR3 is CASGPDTAKTEAFF. The CDR3 nucleotides are TGTGCCAGTGGGCCGGACACCGCTAAGACTGAAGCTTTCTTT.

This chain links TRBV5-6 with TRBJ1-3; the D gene is possibly TRBD1 (5 bases). CDR3 length: 17 residues. Germline loops: CDR1 SGHDT, CDR2 YYEEEE. Between the trimmed V and J ends, which lost 0 bases and 0 bases, there was a span of 13 bases. CDR3 nucleotide sequence: TGTGCCAGCAGCTTGGTCGGAGGGGTCAGCTCTGGAAACACCATATATTTT. Its translation is CASSLVGGVSSGNTIYF.

This clone was detected only a few times. The chain recombines TRBV19 with TRBJ1-5, with D unresolved. Germline V gene data show CDR1 as LNHDA and CDR2 as SQIVND (reference sequence). V lost 4 bases, J lost 2 bases, and 9 bases lay in between. The CDR3 covers 14 residues. The CDR3 nucleotides read TGTGCCAGTAGTAACGCGGGCGGCAATCAGCCCCAGCATTTT. It yields the protein CASSNAGGNQPQHF.

Here the CDR3 DNA reads TGCGCCAGCAGCGCAAACCCGGGGACACTTACTACTAATTCACCCCTCCACTTT. Amino acids: CASSANPGTLTTNSPLHF. This chain joins TRBV5-1 and TRBJ1-6; a possible D gene is TRBD1 (6 bases). This CDR3 spans 18 amino acids. V shed 4 bases and J shed 6 bases, with 23 bases lying between them. From germline, CDR1 is SGHRS and CDR2 YFSETQ.

The V gene is TRBV7-6, the J gene TRBJ2-1; 8 bases map to TRBD2. This CDR3 spans 14 amino acids. V dropped 2 bases and J dropped 5; count of bases not matched to a gene: 2. Germline V gene lookup returns CDR1 SGHVS and CDR2 FNYEAQ. This chain's CDR3 is CASSLYGRDNEQFF. CDR3 bases: TGTGCCAGCAGCTTATACGGGAGGGACAATGAGCAGTTCTTC.

This clone turned up a few times. V gene TRBV6-1 combines with J gene TRBJ2-2; 8 bases align to TRBD2. With V trimmed by 3 bases and J by 4 bases, 1 base remained unmatched. Germline V gene lookup returns CDR1 MNHNS and CDR2 SASEGT. The CDR3 runs to 14 residues. Here the CDR3 DNA reads TGTGCCAGCAGTGAGGGGACTAGCACCGGGGAGCTGTTTTTT. Translated: CASSEGTSTGELFF.

V gene TRBV4-1 combines with J gene TRBJ2-2; 15 positions agree with TRBD2. V trimming: 4 bases; J trimming: 3 bases; junction bases outside the gene matches: 6. Germline CDR1 is MGHRA and CDR2 is YSYEKL. This CDR3 has 18 residues. This CDR3 reads CASSPAGTSGRYTGELFF. The CDR3 bases are TGCGCCAGCAGCCCCGCCGGGACTAGCGGGAGGTACACCGGGGAGCTGTTTTTT.

Concerning this clone itself: This sample includes further DNA sequences coding for the same CDR3. This chain joins TRBV30 and TRBJ2-5; 9 bases fit TRBD2. Germline CDR1 GTSNPN, CDR2 SVGIG (reference sequence). The junction had 11 bases not matched to a gene; V was cut back by 4 bases and J by 11 bases. There are 13 residues in the CDR3. CDR3 protein: CAWIPGLARTQYF. The CDR3 region has the DNA TGTGCCTGGATACCGGGACTAGCACGGACTCAGTACTTC.

DNA for the CDR3: TGTGCCAGCAGTTTGGCCAGGGCGTACGAGCAGTACTTC. It translates to CASSLARAYEQYF. The chain recombines TRBV27 with TRBJ2-7; TRBD1 might be the D (5 bases). The CDR3 is made up of 13 amino acids. V lost 3 bases to trimming and J lost 4 bases, with 10 bases between them. Germline V lookup: CDR1 MNHEY, CDR2 SMNVEV (reference sequence).

This clone has just a few counts. The chain has TRBV18 and TRBJ2-2; D remains unclear. Germline V gene data show CDR1 as KGHSH and CDR2 as LQKENI. V gave up 2 bases and J gave up 3 bases, with 4 bases separating them. This CDR3 is 13 amino acids long. CDR3 DNA sequence: TGTGCCAGCTCACCAAGAGACACCGGGGAGCTGTTTTTT. Residues: CASSPRDTGELFF.

The gene calls are TRBV25-1 and TRBJ2-7; perhaps TRBD1 as D (5 bases). The CDR3 loop spans 14 amino acids. Germline V gene data show CDR1 as MGHDK and CDR2 as SYGVNS. Trimming stripped 8 bases from V and 7 bases from J, with 21 bases between. In nucleotides, the CDR3 is TGTGCCAGCGGTCCTGGGGCTTCTCTGAGAGAGCAGTACTTC. Encoded protein: CASGPGASLREQYF.

The chain is built from TRBV6-5 and TRBJ1-5; TRBD1 agrees at 7 bases. The CDR3 contains 14 residues. With 5 bases clipped from V and 4 bases from J, the junction kept 5 bases outside the gene matches. The germline V gene encodes CDR1 MNHEY and CDR2 SVGAGI. The CDR3 region has the DNA TGTGCCAGCAGTCTAACAGGGGAAAATCAGCCCCAGCATTTT. Its translation: CASSLTGENQPQHF.

A remark on this clone: A read error may produce the germline difference seen at one junction end. The chain joins TRBV7-9 to TRBJ2-7; 8 positions agree with TRBD1. The germline V gene encodes CDR1 SEHNR and CDR2 FQNEAQ (reference sequence). The CDR3 loop spans 14 amino acids. CDR3 sequence (DNA): TGTTCCAGCAGCTACGGACAGGGATTCGACGAGCAGTACTTC. Its protein product is CSSSYGQGFDEQYF. The whole variable domain, filled in from reference TRBV7-9 and TRBJ2-7, reads DTGVSQNPRHKITKRGQNVTFRCDPISEHNRLYWYRQTLGQGPEFLTYFQNEAQLEKSRLLSDRFSAERPKGSFSTLEIQRTEQGDSAMYLCSSSYGQGFDEQYFGPGTRLTVT.

This rearrangement joins TRBV29-1 to TRBJ1-1; 7 positions agree with TRBD1. The CDR3 contains 13 residues. Germline assignment: CDR1 SQVTM and CDR2 ANQGSEA. J was trimmed by 1 base and V by 7 bases; bases with no gene match: 6. CDR3: CSGTTGWNTEAFF. As DNA, the CDR3 is TGCAGCGGCACGACAGGGTGGAACACTGAAGCTTTCTTT. The entire variable domain, with the rest obtained from reference TRBV29-1 and TRBJ1-1, is as follows: SAVISQKPSRDICQRGTSLTIQCQVDSQVTMMFWYRQQPGQSLTLIATANQGSEATYESGFVIDKFPISRPNLTFSTLTVSNMSPEDSSIYLCSGTTGWNTEAFFGQGTRLTVV.

The CDR3 DNA sequence: TGCGCCAGCAGCCCTGGGACAGGGACAGCAGATACGCAGTATTTT. Its translation: CASSPGTGTADTQYF. V is TRBV5-1 and J is TRBJ2-3, with TRBD1 matching over 9 bases. The CDR3 consists of 15 residues. The V gene end was trimmed by 4 bases and the J gene end by 4 bases; junction bases not matched to a gene: 7. Germline CDR1 and CDR2: SGHRS and YFSETQ.

The chain employs TRBV5-4 and TRBJ2-7; 11 nucleotides match TRBD1. J was trimmed by 6 bases and V by 2 bases; bases with no gene match: 4. Germline loops: CDR1 SGHNT, CDR2 YYREEE (reference sequence). The CDR3 is made up of 14 amino acids. The CDR3 is CASSLGQGAVEQYF. The DNA of the CDR3 is TGTGCCAGCAGCTTAGGACAGGGGGCTGTCGAGCAGTACTTC.

The chain employs TRBV5-1 and TRBJ2-7, with D perhaps TRBD1 (6 bases). Germline loops: CDR1 SGHRS, CDR2 YFSETQ. The CDR3 is 18 residues long. The V end was cut by 1 base, the J end by 0 bases, with 20 bases between. CDR3 in amino acids: CASSLSPDGTRNSYEQYF. In DNA, the CDR3 is TGCGCCAGCAGCTTGTCTCCGGACGGGACACGGAACTCCTACGAGCAGTACTTC.

The rearrangement joins TRBV6-1 to TRBJ2-7, with TRBD1 matching over 9 bases. Germline V gene lookup returns CDR1 MNHNS and CDR2 SASEGT. The CDR3 covers 14 residues. With V trimmed by 2 bases and J by 6 bases, 5 bases remained unmatched. Written as DNA, the CDR3 is TGTGCCAGCAGTGAACCGGGACAGGGTGGCGAGCAGTACTTC. This sequence encodes CASSEPGQGGEQYF.

The rearrangement links TRBV7-9 to TRBJ2-7; 14 bases agree with TRBD2. J was trimmed by 0 bases and V by 4 bases; bases with no gene match: 5. CDR3 length equals 17 residues. The germline V gene encodes CDR1 SEHNR and CDR2 FQNEAQ (reference sequence). The CDR3 DNA reads TGTGCCAGCAGCTCGCCGGGACTAGCGGGAGCCTCCTACGAGCAGTACTTC. It yields the protein CASSSPGLAGASYEQYF.

V gene TRBV6-1 combines with J gene TRBJ1-1; no definite D call. CDR3 length: 14 residues. Trimming pared 1 base from V and 2 bases from J, leaving 8 bases between. CDR1 MNHNS and CDR2 SASEGT come from the germline V gene. The CDR3 region is CASSEGGGNTEAFF. The CDR3 nucleotides read TGTGCCAGCAGTGAAGGGGGAGGAAACACTGAAGCTTTCTTT.